The 4 T cell receptor beta chains listed next were all sequenced from one sample in a study of cytomegalovirus exposure and HLA in healthy donors. The PCR employed 60 Vbeta primers together with 13 Jbeta primers. Clones were sequenced by immunoSEQ multiplex PCR, and TCRdb holds only the in-frame ones, with some missing. The top ten clones hold about 0.47% of a sample with about 250,000 clones, roughly 78% of them seen once. Input material: PBMCs. The receptors shown here come from a boy younger than 18 in good health and CMV-seronegative.

The V and J genes are TRBV18 and TRBJ2-1; D remains ambiguous. This CDR3 is built from 13 residues. V lost 3 bases and J lost 8, with 11 bases in between. Germline values: CDR1 KGHSH, CDR2 LQKENI. CDR3 DNA sequence: TGTGCCAGCTCACCTGCTGAGTACCATGAGCAGTTCTTC. Translating gives CASSPAEYHEQFF.

The V gene is TRBV9, the J gene TRBJ1-4; weak D call: TRBD1 (6 bases). Looked up from germline, CDR1 is SGDLS and CDR2 is YYNGEE. The CDR3 runs 16 residues. Trimming cost V 2 bases and J 1 base, with 12 bases left between them. The CDR3 coding sequence is TGTGCCAGCAGCGTCACAGGGAGTGTAACTAATGAAAAACTGTTTTTT. This sequence encodes CASSVTGSVTNEKLFF.

The V gene is TRBV27, the J gene TRBJ2-3; D is possibly TRBD1 (6 bases). CDR3 size: 16 residues. With 5 bases removed from V and 3 bases from J, the gap between germline ends came to 18 bases. CDR1 and CDR2 from the germline V gene are MNHEY and SMNVEV (reference sequence). In nucleotides, the CDR3 is TGTGCCAGCAGTCTTTCCTGGGGGCCGGGGACAGATACGCAGTATTTT. This encodes CASSLSWGPGTDTQYF.

The gene calls are TRBV7-6 and TRBJ2-1, with 16 bases aligning to TRBD2. Germline CDR1 is SGHVS and CDR2 is FNYEAQ. CDR3 length: 19 residues. V lost 6 bases to trimming and J lost 6 bases; unmatched junction nucleotides: 14. CDR3 nucleotide sequence: TGTGCCAGCAGTCGGAACCAGGGACTAGCGGGAGGGCCAAGCAATGAGCAGTTCTTC. Protein product: CASSRNQGLAGGPSNEQFF.